Listed below are T cell receptor beta chains from one sample, sequenced in a study of graft-versus-host responses after intestinal transplantation. Assay: immunoSEQ multiplex PCR; the TCRdb copy retains only in-frame clones and omits some. The profile covers approximately 110,000 clones, with about 92% appearing a single time and approximately 1.2% taken by the ten largest. Antigens of these TCRs are unknown. Source: unstimulated CD8+ T cells sorted from spleen or lymph node cells, taken before transplant. These receptors were taken from a human donor who was the organ donor for an intestinal transplant. Each CDR3 is given with its conserved first and last residue. The D gene is left open where the match is weak. Where a row states a size, it is once, few, many or the class of an expanded clone; other rows omit it.

CDR3 protein,CDR3 DNA,D gene,V gene,J gene,clone size
CASSRTGMLGYTF,TGCGCCAGCAGCCGGACAGGAATGCTTGGCTACACCTTC,TRBD1,TRBV5-1,TRBJ1-2,.
CAISGPATDTQYF,TGTGCCATCAGTGGGCCCGCCACAGATACGCAGTATTTT,.,TRBV10-3,TRBJ2-3,.
CASSQDWASGYNEQFF,TGTGCCAGCAGCCAAGATTGGGCTAGCGGGTACAATGAGCAGTTCTTC,TRBD2,TRBV4-2,TRBJ2-1,.
CASSPQGTEQFF,TGTGCCAGCAGCCCCCAGGGGACCGAGCAGTTCTTC,.,TRBV5-4,TRBJ2-1,.
CASSAFNYGYTF,TGTGCCAGCAGTGCTTTTAACTATGGCTACACCTTC,.,TRBV6-1,TRBJ1-2,once
CASSLTSGSAETQYF,TGTGCCAGCAGTCTGACTAGCGGGAGCGCAGAGACCCAGTACTTC,TRBD2,TRBV27,TRBJ2-5,.
CASRVGEVPYEQYF,TGTGCCAGCAGGGTCGGGGAGGTACCCTACGAGCAGTACTTC,.,TRBV2,TRBJ2-7,few
CASSWGAEYEQYF,TGTGCCAGCAGCTGGGGGGCGGAGTACGAGCAGTACTTC,.,TRBV7-9,TRBJ2-7,.
CASSSGPPNTIYF,TGTGCCAGCAGCTCGGGACCGCCAAACACCATATATTTT,.,TRBV7-8,TRBJ1-3,.
CAWSGAGLGETQYF,TGTGCCTGGTCGGGAGCAGGGCTTGGGGAGACCCAGTACTTC,.,TRBV30,TRBJ2-5,.
CASRPLPSAGLGYF,TGTGCCAGCAGACCACTCCCCTCGGCGGGACTTGGGTACTTC,.,TRBV6-5,TRBJ2-7,few
CAWTGGDNNYGYTF,TGTGCCTGGACAGGGGGGGACAATAACTATGGCTACACCTTC,TRBD1,TRBV30,TRBJ1-2,.
CASSWISGRARPGANVLTF,TGTGCCAGCAGCTGGATTAGCGGGAGGGCTCGGCCTGGGGCCAACGTCCTGACTTTC,TRBD2,TRBV5-5,TRBJ2-6,.
CASSYEVVYGYTF,TGTGCCAGCAGTTACGAGGTGGTGTACGGCTACACCTTC,.,TRBV6-6,TRBJ1-2,few
CASSGGLAKNIQYF,TGTGCCAGCAGCGGCGGACTAGCCAAAAACATTCAGTACTTC,.,TRBV9,TRBJ2-4,.
CASSWTGFGEQFF,TGTGCCAGCAGTTGGACAGGGTTCGGTGAGCAGTTCTTC,TRBD1,TRBV27,TRBJ2-1,.
CASSLAWGEKLFF,TGTGCTAGCAGCTTAGCTTGGGGAGAAAAACTGTTTTTT,.,TRBV7-9,TRBJ1-4,.
CASSLMGGEQFF,TGTGCCAGCAGCTTGATGGGCGGGGAGCAGTTCTTC,.,TRBV7-6,TRBJ2-1,.
CSVEGLRYNEQFF,TGCAGCGTTGAAGGACTGCGATACAATGAGCAGTTCTTC,.,TRBV29-1,TRBJ2-1,.
CASSFRANTGELFF,TGTGCCAGCAGTTTTCGGGCGAACACCGGGGAGCTGTTTTTT,.,TRBV28,TRBJ2-2,.
CASSSRDRVADTQYF,TGTGCCAGCAGCTCCCGGGACAGGGTGGCAGATACGCAGTATTTT,TRBD1,TRBV5-8,TRBJ2-3,.
CASSYSGRARETQYF,TGTGCCAGCAGCTATAGCGGGAGGGCCCGGGAGACCCAGTACTTC,TRBD2,TRBV7-3,TRBJ2-5,.
CASIGVEETQYF,TGTGCCAGCATAGGCGTCGAAGAGACCCAGTACTTC,.,TRBV6-1,TRBJ2-5,.
CASSEANTYEQYF,TGTGCCAGCAGTGAAGCCAACACCTACGAGCAGTACTTC,.,TRBV2,TRBJ2-7,.
CASSFEGGYEQYF,TGTGCCAGCAGCTTCGAGGGAGGCTACGAGCAGTACTTC,.,TRBV13,TRBJ2-7,.
CASSFQGNEQFF,TGTGCCAGCAGTTTTCAGGGCAATGAGCAGTTCTTC,.,TRBV27,TRBJ2-1,.
CASSIPAGGAYEQYF,TGTGCCAGTAGTATACCAGCGGGAGGGGCCTACGAGCAGTACTTC,TRBD2,TRBV19,TRBJ2-7,.
CASSLGIRNYALYGYTF,TGTGCCAGCAGCTTGGGGATCAGGAATTATGCCCTCTATGGCTACACCTTC,.,TRBV5-5,TRBJ1-2,.
CASSQETSGRMDEQFF,TGCGCCAGCAGCCAAGAGACTAGCGGGAGGATGGATGAGCAGTTCTTC,TRBD2,TRBV4-1,TRBJ2-1,.
CASSPTSGYEQYF,TGCGCCAGCAGCCCGACTAGCGGGTACGAGCAGTACTTC,TRBD2,TRBV4-1,TRBJ2-7,.
CASSLPHRAGVLTDTQYF,TGTGCCAGCAGTTTACCCCATCGTGCGGGGGTCCTCACAGATACGCAGTATTTT,TRBD2,TRBV28,TRBJ2-3,once
CASSAQTGTGSYGYTF,TGTGCCAGTAGTGCCCAGACCGGGACAGGGTCGTATGGCTACACCTTC,TRBD1,TRBV19,TRBJ1-2,.
CASSWDSNQPQHF,TGTGCCAGCAGCTGGGACAGCAATCAGCCCCAGCATTTT,.,TRBV11-3,TRBJ1-5,few
CASSEALREGYTF,TGTGCCAGCAGTGAAGCGCTTCGGGAAGGCTACACCTTC,.,TRBV2,TRBJ1-2,once
CASSSHLVQVKVREQPQHF,TGTGCCAGCAGCTCCCATTTGGTGCAGGTTAAGGTACGCGAACAGCCCCAGCATTTT,.,TRBV7-8,TRBJ1-5,.
CASSLDYRLNTEAFF,TGTGCCAGCAGCTTAGACTATCGCCTTAACACTGAAGCTTTCTTT,.,TRBV11-2,TRBJ1-1,.
CASKNWDSSYEQYF,TGTGCCAGCAAGAATTGGGATAGCTCCTACGAGCAGTACTTC,.,TRBV7-2,TRBJ2-7,.
CASSLDPQKYNEQFF,TGTGCCAGCAGCCTGGACCCGCAGAAATACAATGAGCAGTTCTTC,.,TRBV7-9,TRBJ2-1,once
CASSLVGGSDTQYF,TGTGCCAGCAGCTTAGTAGGTGGATCAGATACGCAGTATTTT,.,TRBV11-2,TRBJ2-3,.
CASSYGTGGDEQFF,TGTGCCAGCAGTTACGGGACAGGTGGCGATGAGCAGTTCTTC,TRBD1,TRBV6-5,TRBJ2-1,once
CASSTEPGLMNTEAFF,TGTGCCAGTAGTACCGAACCGGGTCTCATGAACACTGAAGCTTTCTTT,.,TRBV19,TRBJ1-1,.
CASSYKARDSYNSPLHF,TGTGCCAGCAGCTACAAAGCCAGGGATTCCTATAATTCACCCCTCCACTTT,.,TRBV7-9,TRBJ1-6,.
CASFGQGAFGYTF,TGTGCCAGCTTCGGCCAGGGGGCATTTGGCTACACCTTC,TRBD1,TRBV2,TRBJ1-2,.
CASSLGTVSYNEQFF,TGCGCCAGCAGCTTGGGGACAGTCTCCTACAATGAGCAGTTCTTC,.,TRBV5-1,TRBJ2-1,.
CASSPSVGSYEQYF,TGTGCCAGCAGCCCCAGTGTCGGATCCTACGAGCAGTACTTC,.,TRBV6-5,TRBJ2-7,once
CASSRIERGKNIQYF,TGCGCCAGCAGCCGTATCGAGCGGGGTAAAAACATTCAGTACTTC,TRBD2,TRBV4-1,TRBJ2-4,.
CASSQGRFGELFF,TGTGCCAGCAGCCAAGGGAGGTTCGGGGAGCTGTTTTTT,.,TRBV4-2,TRBJ2-2,.
CASSMTSSYEQYF,TGTGCCAGTAGTATGACTAGCTCCTACGAGCAGTACTTC,.,TRBV19,TRBJ2-7,.
CASSLSGEGVRNEQFF,TGTGCCAGCAGTTTATCCGGGGAAGGGGTTCGGAATGAGCAGTTCTTC,.,TRBV27,TRBJ2-1,.
CASSLSSSRSYEQYF,TGTGCCAGCAGTTTATCGAGTTCACGCTCCTACGAGCAGTACTTC,.,TRBV27,TRBJ2-7,.
CASRYTPGDTQYF,TGTGCCAGCAGATATACCCCGGGGGATACGCAGTATTTT,.,TRBV28,TRBJ2-3,.
CASSQDRNTGELFF,TGTGCCAGCAGCCAAGACAGGAACACCGGGGAGCTGTTTTTT,.,TRBV25-1,TRBJ2-2,.
CASTRPPYNEQFF,TGTGCCAGCACCCGACCCCCCTACAATGAGCAGTTCTTC,.,TRBV2,TRBJ2-1,.
CGSSPTGSQRDNEQFF,TGTGGCAGCTCACCAACAGGCTCACAAAGGGACAATGAGCAGTTCTTC,.,TRBV18,TRBJ2-1,.
CASSQAQVELAPYEQYF,TGCGCCAGCAGCCAAGCTCAGGTAGAGTTGGCGCCCTACGAGCAGTACTTC,.,TRBV4-1,TRBJ2-7,.
CASRRRGGGNQPQHF,TGTGCCAGCAGACGTCGCGGAGGAGGCAATCAGCCCCAGCATTTT,.,TRBV6-1,TRBJ1-5,.
CASSITSGGIYNEQFF,TGTGCCAGCAGTATAACATCAGGGGGAATATACAATGAGCAGTTCTTC,TRBD1,TRBV27,TRBJ2-1,.